These T cell receptor beta chains were read from a single sample in a study of spatial heterogeneity in lung cancer. One entry per CDR3 protein results from TCRdb running MiXCR on the 5' RACE reads. The sample has some 96,000 distinct CDR3 sequences, around 4.3% seen once. The source material was lung tumor tissue, sampled at surgery. The receptor source for this set is a male donor with early-stage non-small cell lung cancer. The CDR3 runs from the conserved cysteine through the conserved F or W. A D gene is named only where the DNA matches it firmly. The size entry is marked missing in some rows and otherwise reads once, few, many or a size class.

V gene	clone size	D gene	J gene	CDR3 length	CDR3 DNA	CDR3 protein
TRBV7-8	few	-	TRBJ2-3	13	TGTGCCAGCAGCAATCTGGGCAGTCATACGCAGTATTTT	CASSNLGSHTQYF
TRBV10-3	few	-	TRBJ1-1	12	TGTGCCATCGGGGAAAGGGGGACTGAAGCTTTCTTT	CAIGERGTEAFF
TRBV5-1	many	TRBD2	TRBJ2-1	18	TGCGCCAGCAGCAAGACCGGGACTAGCGGGATTAAATACAATGAGCAGTTCTTC	CASSKTGTSGIKYNEQFF
TRBV6-6	once	TRBD2	TRBJ2-5	14	TGTGCCAGCAGGAGTAGCGGGAGAGGGGAGACCCAGTACTTC	CASRSSGRGETQYF
TRBV20-1	many	TRBD2	TRBJ2-1	16	TGCAGTGCCTCCGGGACTAGCGGGAGGCGATCTAATGAGCAGTTCTTC	CSASGTSGRRSNEQFF
TRBV5-1	many	-	TRBJ1-6	15	TGCGCCAGCAGCTTTGCCTCTCCAGGGAATTCACCCCTCCACTTT	CASSFASPGNSPLHF
TRBV20-1	many	-	TRBJ1-3	13	TGCAGTGCAAAATTAGACGGGGGAAACACCATATATTTT	CSAKLDGGNTIYF
TRBV6-5	few	-	TRBJ1-5	15	TGTGCCAGCAGTCCACAGGGAAATAGCAATCAGCCCCAGCATTTT	CASSPQGNSNQPQHF
TRBV7-9	many	-	TRBJ1-1	14	TGTGCCAGCAGGCCAAGCACCTACAACACTGAAGCTTTCTTT	CASRPSTYNTEAFF
TRBV6-2/TRBV6-3	many	-	TRBJ2-2	13	TGTGCCAGCAGGAAGGACGGTACCGGGGAGCTGTTTTTT	CASRKDGTGELFF
TRBV5-1	many	-	TRBJ2-7	13	TGCGCCAGCAGCTTTCAGGGAAACTACGAGCAGTACTTC	CASSFQGNYEQYF
TRBV5-1	many	-	TRBJ2-7	15	TGCGCCAGCAGCTTGGCCGATAGCGGAGAGTACGAGCAGTACTTC	CASSLADSGEYEQYF
TRBV5-4	many	-	TRBJ2-1	15	TGTGCCAGCAGCTTGGCCCTGGGCGGAAACGAAGAGCAGTTCTTC	CASSLALGGNEEQFF
TRBV7-6	many	TRBD1	TRBJ2-1	16	TGTGCCAGCAGTCACATACAGGGGAGCTCCTACAATGAGCAGTTCTTC	CASSHIQGSSYNEQFF
TRBV9	many	TRBD2	TRBJ2-1	16	TGTGCCAGCAGCCTTTTGGGACTAGCGGGAGCGGGGGAGCAGTTCTTC	CASSLLGLAGAGEQFF
TRBV30	few	-	TRBJ1-2	13	TGTGCCTGGAGTAGGGACCGCCCTTATGGCTACACCTTC	CAWSRDRPYGYTF
TRBV6-2/TRBV6-3	few	-	TRBJ2-3	18	TGTGCCAGCAGTTCGGCCGATTTCTTCAGGCGTAGCACAGATACGCAGTATTTT	CASSSADFFRRSTDTQYF
TRBV27	many	TRBD1	TRBJ1-5	14	TGTGCCAGCAGTTTATGGGGACAGAATCAGCCCCAGCATTTT	CASSLWGQNQPQHF
TRBV7-9	many	TRBD2	TRBJ2-1	15	TGTGCCAGCAGCCCCGGACTAGCGGCGAACAATGAGCAGTTCTTC	CASSPGLAANNEQFF
TRBV7-2	-	-	TRBJ2-5	14	TGTGCCAGCAGCTTAGAAGGGGGTATGAAGACCCAGTACTTC	CASSLEGGMKTQYF
TRBV27	-	-	TRBJ2-1	11	TGTGCCAGCACCCGAGGGGTTGAGCAGTTCTTC	CASTRGVEQFF
TRBV28	few	TRBD2	TRBJ2-1	15	TGTGCCAGCAGCCTCGACAGCGGGACGGGTTTAGAGCAGTTCTTC	CASSLDSGTGLEQFF
TRBV12-3/TRBV12-4	many	-	TRBJ1-1	14	TGTGCCAGCAGTTTTACAGGGATGAACACTGAAGCTTTCTTT	CASSFTGMNTEAFF
TRBV4-1	-	TRBD1	TRBJ2-3	21	TGCGCCAGCAGCCGAAGGGTAACGGGACAGGGGTCAACTGATAGCACAGATACGCAGTATTTT	CASSRRVTGQGSTDSTDTQYF
TRBV10-3	many	TRBD2	TRBJ2-1	15	TGTGCCATCAGTCCTGGGACTAGCGGATACAATGAGCAGTTCTTC	CAISPGTSGYNEQFF
TRBV20-1	many	-	TRBJ2-4	13	TGCAGTGCTAGCAGTACCGTTGAAAACATTCAGTACTTC	CSASSTVENIQYF
TRBV5-1	many	-	TRBJ1-1	17	TGCGCCAGCAGCTTGGCCGGCCGGGGGCTGGGGAGCACTGAAGCTTTCTTT	CASSLAGRGLGSTEAFF
TRBV6-5	many	-	TRBJ2-2	14	TGTGCCAGCAGGAGGGACTCCCACACCGGGGAGCTGTTTTTT	CASRRDSHTGELFF
TRBV27	many	-	TRBJ2-3	13	TGTGCCAGCAGTTTAAGTGGTACCGGTACGCAGTATTTT	CASSLSGTGTQYF
TRBV3-1	many	TRBD1	TRBJ1-1	12	TGTGCCAGCAGCTTCCGACAGGGGGAAGCTTTCTTT	CASSFRQGEAFF
TRBV7-6	-	-	TRBJ2-3	16	TGTGCCAGCAGCTTCACCGGGCCCCCCGCCACAGATACGCAGTATTTT	CASSFTGPPATDTQYF
TRBV6-5	many	-	TRBJ1-1	16	TGTGCCAGCAAATCGCGGGACACCGTCATGAACACTGAAGCTTTCTTT	CASKSRDTVMNTEAFF
TRBV27	-	-	TRBJ2-1	16	TGTGCCAGCAGTTCCAGACCGCGGAAGAATTACAATGAGCAGTTCTTC	CASSSRPRKNYNEQFF
TRBV28	many	-	TRBJ2-3	18	TGTGCCAGCAGTTTATTCCCGGGGACACCCGGTTGGGCAGATACGCAGTATTTT	CASSLFPGTPGWADTQYF
TRBV4-2	many	TRBD2	TRBJ2-1	17	TGTGCCAGCAGCCATCCCCCCGGGCTAGCGGGATGCAATGAGCAGTTCTTC	CASSHPPGLAGCNEQFF
TRBV12-3/TRBV12-4	-	TRBD1	TRBJ2-5	16	TGTGCCAGCAGACCCCCCGGGACAGGGGGACAAGAGACCCAGTACTTC	CASRPPGTGGQETQYF
TRBV11-2	few	TRBD1	TRBJ2-7	14	TGTGCCAGCAGCTTAGTTGGACAGGGCTACGAGCAGTACTTC	CASSLVGQGYEQYF
TRBV27	many	TRBD2	TRBJ2-3	15	TGTGCCAGCAGTACCCTATGGCGGGAGGAAGATACGCAGTATTTT	CASSTLWREEDTQYF
TRBV2	many	-	TRBJ2-7	12	TGTGCCAGCAGTCAGACATCCTACGAGCAGTACTTC	CASSQTSYEQYF
TRBV6-6	many	-	TRBJ2-7	13	TGTGCCAGCAGTTCTTGGGGAACCTACGAGCAGTACTTC	CASSSWGTYEQYF
TRBV7-9	many	-	TRBJ2-5	14	TGTGCCAGCGTGGGGAATACAGGGATGGAGACCCAGTACTTC	CASVGNTGMETQYF
TRBV7-2	many	TRBD2	TRBJ2-1	16	TGTGCCAGCAGCTTATCTCCATTAGCGGGAGTAAATGAGCAGTTCTTC	CASSLSPLAGVNEQFF
TRBV4-1	many	-	TRBJ2-7	18	TGCGCCAGCAGCCAAGATTGGGGACGGGAGCCGTCCCTATACGAGCAGTACTTC	CASSQDWGREPSLYEQYF
TRBV27	many	TRBD1	TRBJ2-3	13	TGTGCCAGCAGTATCCTGGGGACAGGGACGCAGTATTTT	CASSILGTGTQYF
TRBV5-1	many	-	TRBJ1-2	13	TGCGCCAGCAGCCCGGACGGGGTGGAAGGCTACACCTTC	CASSPDGVEGYTF
TRBV6-1	-	TRBD1	TRBJ2-3	14	TGTGCCAGCTACCGGACAGGCGGCTTAGATACGCAGTATTTT	CASYRTGGLDTQYF
TRBV7-9	few	-	TRBJ2-5	16	TGTGCCAGCAGCTTAAAGCAGGGACGTCCGAGGGAGACCCAGTACTTC	CASSLKQGRPRETQYF
TRBV9	many	-	TRBJ1-2	15	TGTGCCAGCAGCGTAGCCTTGAACCCTAACTATGGCTACACCTTC	CASSVALNPNYGYTF
TRBV28	-	TRBD2	TRBJ2-1	16	TGTGCCAGCAGTCCACTAGCGGGAGTGGGGATTGGTGAGCAGTTCTTC	CASSPLAGVGIGEQFF
TRBV28	many	TRBD2	TRBJ2-1	14	TGTGCCACCAAGAGCGGGATCACCTACAATGAGCAGTTCTTC	CATKSGITYNEQFF
TRBV4-1	-	TRBD1	TRBJ2-7	15	TGCGCCAGCAGCTACAGACAGGGCGGCTCCTACGAGCAGTACTTC	CASSYRQGGSYEQYF
TRBV6-5	many	TRBD1	TRBJ1-1	15	TGTGCCAGCAGTTTCTCCGGGACAGGGGCCACTGAAGCTTTCTTT	CASSFSGTGATEAFF
TRBV6-1	-	TRBD2	TRBJ2-5	14	TGTGCCAGCAGGGGACTAGCGGGAACCGAGACCCAGTACTTC	CASRGLAGTETQYF